Below, 32 T cell receptor beta chains from the same sample are listed, as sequenced in a study of vaccination and CD4 T cells after COVID-19. Sequencing of the DNA from cultured CD4+ T cells was carried out with the Oncomine TCR Beta short-read assay. TCRdb redid the calling of the PCR reads with MiXCR, one entry per CDR3 protein. This sample has about 16,000 distinct CDR3 sequences, with 44% found just once. The time point was: late sampling 161 to 241 days after vaccination in a few convalescent patients. Treatment reported: approximately nine-day PBMC culture with coronavirus spike peptide pools or control peptides (ViraFEST assay). The antigens these receptors bind are not known. The material sequenced was CD4+ T cells from blood, cultured in vitro, taken about 7 months after SARS-CoV-2 vaccination. The receptors derive from a human donor who had recovered from COVID-19.

The rearrangement joins TRBV15 to TRBJ2-3; 9 nucleotides agree with TRBD2. CDR1 and CDR2 (germline): LNHNV, YYDKDF (reference sequence). V lost 4 bases and J lost 5; bases outside the gene matches: 13. The CDR3 runs 17 residues. CDR3 in amino acids: CATSKGLGAGGGDTQYF. CDR3 DNA sequence: TGTGCCACCAGCAAAGGGTTAGGAGCGGGAGGAGGAGATACGCAGTATTTT.

This chain uses TRBV2 with TRBJ1-1, with TRBD1 matching 7 bases. V lost 2 bases, J lost 1 base, and 4 bases stayed unmatched. Per germline, CDR1 SNHLY and CDR2 FYNNEI. The CDR3 has 15 amino acids. CDR3 residues: CASSELPGGNTEAFF. The CDR3 DNA sequence: TGTGCCAGCAGTGAATTGCCAGGGGGGAACACTGAAGCTTTCTTT.

There are a few counts of this clonotype. The CDR3 reads CASSSRGDTGELFF. CDR3 DNA sequence: TGTGCCAGCAGCTCGAGAGGGGACACCGGGGAGCTGTTTTTT. The chain carries TRBV7-8 and TRBJ2-2, with D possibly being TRBD1 or TRBD2 (5 bases each). V lost 4 bases to trimming and J lost 3 bases, with 9 bases between them. The CDR3 covers 14 residues. CDR1 and CDR2 (germline): SGHVS, FQNEAQ.

This clonotype has a handful of counts. The CDR3 loop reads CASSLGVSYNEQFF. CDR3 sequence (DNA): TGTGCCAGCAGCTTAGGGGTCTCCTACAATGAGCAGTTCTTC. V and J are TRBV7-3 and TRBJ2-1; no firm D call. This CDR3 has 14 residues. The germline V gene has CDR1 SGHTA and CDR2 FQGTGA. V lost 2 bases and J lost 0, with 5 bases in between.

The chain carries TRBV19 and TRBJ1-5; D perhaps matches TRBD1 (6 bases). Germline CDR1 reads LNHDA; CDR2 reads SQIVND (reference sequence). V was clipped by 4 bases and J by 7 bases, with 14 bases between them. This CDR3 has 14 amino acids. The chain's CDR3 is CASSSDRWRQPQHF. The CDR3 DNA reads TGTGCCAGTAGTAGCGACAGGTGGAGGCAGCCCCAGCATTTT.

This clonotype was counted a few times. The rearrangement uses TRBV20-1 and TRBJ2-1; 11 nucleotides match TRBD1. In germline, CDR1 is DFQATT, CDR2 SNEGSKA (reference sequence). The V segment lost 4 bases and the J segment 8 bases; nucleotides outside the gene matches: 10. CDR3 length: 15 residues. The CDR3 sequence: CSANYQGQGVYEQFF. CDR3 in DNA: TGCAGTGCTAACTACCAGGGACAGGGGGTGTATGAGCAGTTCTTC.

The genes are TRBV12-3 or TRBV12-4 and TRBJ1-6, with 7 positions matching TRBD1. The CDR3 runs to 15 residues. Trimming cost V 8 bases and J 2 bases; bases outside gene matches: 6. CDR3 sequence: CASQGGGTYNSPLHF. For the CDR3, the DNA is TGTGCCAGCCAGGGAGGGGGCACCTATAATTCACCCCTCCACTTT.

The V gene is TRBV7-2, the J gene TRBJ2-1, with a tentative D call TRBD2 (5 bases). Germline V lookup: CDR1 SGHTA, CDR2 FQGNSA. V lost 5 bases and J 0 bases, leaving 11 bases between the germline ends. There are 15 residues in the CDR3. CDR3: CASSRVRGSYNEQFF. The CDR3 DNA sequence: TGTGCCAGCAGCCGGGTACGGGGCTCCTACAATGAGCAGTTCTTC.

The chain employs TRBV2 and TRBJ2-3; D gene ambiguous. CDR3 size: 12 residues. Trimming cost V 4 bases and J 6 bases, with 8 bases left between them. Germline V gene sequence: CDR1 SNHLY, CDR2 FYNNEI. CDR3 in DNA: TGTGCCAGCAGTGGACGGTTGGATACGCAGTATTTT. It codes for CASSGRLDTQYF.

The DNA for the CDR3 is TGCAGTGCTAGAGTAAGGTCAGCTGAAGCCAAAAACATTCAGTACTTC. It yields the protein CSARVRSAEAKNIQYF. The rearrangement links TRBV20-1 to TRBJ2-4; no firm D call. The CDR3 length is 16 residues. The ends were cut back, 1 base at V and 0 bases at J, with 13 bases in the middle. The germline V gene has CDR1 DFQATT and CDR2 SNEGSKA (reference sequence).

The V call is TRBV19, the J call TRBJ1-5, with a tentative D call TRBD1 (5 bases). CDR1 and CDR2 (germline): LNHDA, SQIVND (reference sequence). Trimming took off 3 bases at V and 0 bases at J, with 15 bases between the two ends. The length of the CDR3 is 17 residues. The CDR3 DNA follows: TGTGCCAGTAGTATGGGACGCCTAAGATATAGCAATCAGCCCCAGCATTTT. Translation gives CASSMGRLRYSNQPQHF.

Only a few counts were recorded for this clonotype. The V call is TRBV20-1, the J call TRBJ1-1; unclear D gene. The V end was cut by 1 base, the J end by 2 bases, with 8 bases between. The CDR3 runs 13 residues. Germline V gene lookup returns CDR1 DFQATT and CDR2 SNEGSKA (reference sequence). Here the CDR3 DNA reads TGCAGTGCTAGAGTAGACGGAAACACTGAAGCTTTCTTT. Translation: CSARVDGNTEAFF.

The V gene is TRBV11-2, the J gene TRBJ2-3; 10 bases match TRBD1. CDR1 is SGHAT and CDR2 is FQNNGV in the germline V gene. This CDR3 has 18 residues. This CDR3 reads CATSPQERQGAFTDTQYF. CDR3 DNA: TGTGCTACCAGCCCACAAGAAAGACAGGGGGCTTTCACAGATACGCAGTATTTT.

The V and J genes are TRBV7-2 and TRBJ2-7, with a possible D match to TRBD1 (7 bases). CDR1 and CDR2 from the germline V gene are SGHTA and FQGNSA. The CDR3 totals 22 residues. The V end was cut by 4 bases, the J end by 0 bases, with 34 bases between. The CDR3 region is CASSSGYFGRGFIGSVSYEQYF. The CDR3 nucleotides read TGTGCCAGCAGCTCTGGGTACTTTGGCAGGGGGTTCATCGGGAGTGTCTCCTACGAGCAGTACTTC.

The chain is built from TRBV5-4 and TRBJ1-1; no definite D call. CDR3 length: 15 amino acids. The germline V gene has CDR1 SGHNT and CDR2 YYREEE (reference sequence). Trimming cost V 1 base and J 1 base, with 11 bases left between them. Written as DNA, the CDR3 is TGTGCCAGCAGCTTGTTCCAGACAACGAACACTGAAGCTTTCTTT. Its protein product is CASSLFQTTNTEAFF.

V usage is TRBV27 and J usage is TRBJ2-7; D is tentatively TRBD1 or TRBD2 (5 bases each). V was cut by 5 bases and J by 4 bases, with 15 bases left in between. The CDR3 extends over 14 amino acids. Germline-derived CDR1 and CDR2 are MNHEY and SMNVEV (reference sequence). CDR3 sequence (DNA): TGTGCCAGCAGTAGCGCCGGGACGAGATACGAGCAGTACTTC. It specifies CASSSAGTRYEQYF.

In its sample, this clonotype was seen a few times. The rearrangement joins TRBV19 to TRBJ2-5, with D possibly TRBD2 on 5 matching bases. Looked up from germline, CDR1 is LNHDA and CDR2 is SQIVND (reference sequence). The CDR3 extends over 16 amino acids. V lost 3 bases and J 5 bases, leaving 19 bases between the germline ends. In DNA, the CDR3 is TGTGCCAGTAGTATTGAGGTCGGAACTAGAAGCGAGACCCAGTACTTC. Its protein is CASSIEVGTRSETQYF.

V gene TRBV6-1 combines with J gene TRBJ1-2; 8 positions match TRBD1. CDR3 size: 14 residues. The trim removed 7 bases at V and 3 bases at J, leaving 7 bases unmatched. From germline, CDR1 is MNHNS and CDR2 SASEGT. Written as DNA, the CDR3 is TGTGCCAGCACCTCAGGGGGACAGGACTATGGCTACACCTTC. This codes for CASTSGGQDYGYTF.

The sample holds a few counts of this clonotype. The chain carries TRBV6-1 and TRBJ2-4, with unresolved D. CDR3 length: 15 amino acids. Trimming left V 6 bases short and J 7 bases short, with 19 bases between. Germline-derived CDR1 and CDR2 are MNHNS and SASEGT. The CDR3 nucleotides are TGTGCCAGCAGCTCCACCGGGTCCCCAAGGAACATTCAGTACTTC. It translates to CASSSTGSPRNIQYF.

This CDR3 is CASSFDVGSYNEQFF. CDR3 nucleotides: TGTGCCAGCAGCTTTGATGTGGGGTCCTACAATGAGCAGTTCTTC. The chain couples TRBV7-2 to TRBJ2-1, with unresolved D. The germline V gene encodes CDR1 SGHTA and CDR2 FQGNSA. Deletions cut 3 bases from V and 1 base from J, with 10 bases between. The CDR3 totals 15 residues.

The J gene is TRBJ2-1, the V gene TRBV7-3, with 7 bases aligning to TRBD1. Germline V gene sequence: CDR1 SGHTA, CDR2 FQGTGA. This CDR3 is built from 13 residues. The ends lost 4 bases at V and 7 bases at J; junction bases unmatched: 4. As DNA, the CDR3 is TGTGCCAGCAGCTACCGACAGGGAAATGAGCAGTTCTTC. Its protein is CASSYRQGNEQFF.

The V call is TRBV10-3, the J call TRBJ1-5; TRBD1 matches 8 bases. The CDR3 contains 16 residues. Germline V CDR1 and CDR2: ENHRY, SYGVKD. V was clipped by 1 base and J by 5 bases; unmatched bases: 7. CDR3 residues: CAISEFNRGTDQPQHF. The CDR3 DNA reads as TGTGCCATCAGTGAGTTCAACAGGGGGACCGATCAGCCCCAGCATTTT.

V and J are TRBV28 and TRBJ1-1; D is perhaps TRBD1 (5 bases). The germline CDR1 and CDR2 sequences are MDHEN and SYDVKM. This CDR3 is 15 amino acids long. V was pared by 5 bases and J by 3 bases, with 16 bases between. The CDR3 bases are TGTGCCAGCAGTCCACCCCGGGGGTTGTACACTGAAGCTTTCTTT. Protein sequence: CASSPPRGLYTEAFF.

The chain joins TRBV20-1 to TRBJ2-5; the match to TRBD2 covers 8 bases. Trimming at V came to 5 bases and at J to 6 bases, leaving 8 bases not matched to a gene. The CDR3 extends over 13 amino acids. Germline V gene sequence: CDR1 DFQATT, CDR2 SNEGSKA (reference sequence). Here the CDR3 DNA reads TGCAGTGCTCGGGAGGGGGGCGGAAAGACCCAGTACTTC. Its protein product is CSAREGGGKTQYF.

This clonotype came up once. The J gene is TRBJ2-3, the V gene TRBV5-1, with 8 positions matching TRBD2. Trimming took 4 bases from V and 1 from J; bases not matched to a gene: 2. The CDR3 contains 14 residues. Germline lookup yields CDR1 SGHRS and CDR2 YFSETQ. CDR3 sequence reads: CASSPLAGTDTQYF. For the CDR3, the DNA is TGCGCCAGCAGCCCACTAGCGGGCACAGATACGCAGTATTTT.

The V gene is TRBV7-9, the J gene TRBJ2-7; no firm D call. V was trimmed by 0 bases and J by 0 bases, leaving 6 bases between them. CDR3 length equals 14 residues. Germline lookup yields CDR1 SEHNR and CDR2 FQNEAQ (reference sequence). CDR3 sequence: CASSLASGSYEQYF. The CDR3 DNA sequence: TGTGCCAGCAGCTTAGCGTCAGGCTCCTACGAGCAGTACTTC.

The chain is built from TRBV15 and TRBJ2-7; D is perhaps TRBD2 (5 bases). The CDR3 extends over 15 amino acids. V lost 0 bases to trimming and J lost 2 bases, with 11 bases between them. CDR1 LNHNV and CDR2 YYDKDF come from the germline V gene (reference sequence). The CDR3 sequence: CATSRDPGIAYEQYF. The DNA for the CDR3 is TGTGCCACCAGCAGAGATCCGGGAATCGCCTACGAGCAGTACTTC.

This sequence joins TRBV20-1 and TRBJ2-5; 8 bases agree with TRBD2. Germline loops: CDR1 DFQATT, CDR2 SNEGSKA (reference sequence). This CDR3 region has 15 residues. V trimming: 3 bases; J trimming: 0 bases; junction bases outside the gene matches: 6. CDR3 sequence reads: CSASGSREDQETQYF. CDR3 DNA sequence: TGCAGTGCTAGCGGCTCGCGGGAGGACCAAGAGACCCAGTACTTC.

The chain joins TRBV19 to TRBJ2-1; no definite D call. The germline gives CDR1 LNHDA, CDR2 SQIVND (reference sequence). The CDR3 sequence is 8 residues long. V dropped 3 bases and J dropped 15 bases, with 3 bases sitting between them. The CDR3 DNA reads as TGTGCCAGTAGTATTCGGTTCTTC. The encoded protein is CASSIRFF.

For this clonotype: The junction departs from the called germline gene at one end, perhaps through a read error. This chain joins TRBV4-3 and TRBJ2-7, with 10 bases matching TRBD2. CDR3 size: 15 residues. The germline V gene has CDR1 LGHNA and CDR2 YSLEER. The CDR3 loop is CASSLSGTSEDEQHF. The DNA for the CDR3 is TGCGCCAGCAGCCTATCCGGGACTAGCGAGGACGAGCAGCACTTC.

This sequence joins TRBV15 and TRBJ2-7; 8 bases align to TRBD1. From germline, CDR1 is LNHNV and CDR2 YYDKDF (reference sequence). J gave up 3 bases and V 4 bases, and 11 bases lay outside the gene matches. This CDR3 is 16 amino acids long. CDR3 DNA sequence: TGTGCCACCAGCACAACAGGGGGGCTTCCCTACTACGAGCAGTACTTC. Its protein is CATSTTGGLPYYEQYF.

This clonotype appeared a few times. The V call is TRBV6-5, the J call TRBJ1-2; D possibly corresponds to TRBD1 (6 bases). The CDR3 has 15 amino acids. Trimming removed 2 bases from V and 7 bases from J, with 17 bases in between. Germline CDR1 reads MNHEY; CDR2 reads SVGAGI. CDR3 residues: CASSYSSTGGGGYTF. The CDR3 DNA follows: TGTGCCAGCAGTTACAGCTCGACAGGAGGGGGTGGCTACACCTTC.